A single sample is the source of the 21 T cell receptor beta chains below, sequenced in a study of early T cells in non-severe SARS-CoV-2 infection. MiXCR was run by TCRdb on the 5' RACE reads, yielding one entry per CDR3 protein. Among tens of thousands of distinct CDR3 sequences, about 5.6% were seen once, and the ten largest hold 7.6%. The sample comprised whole blood. The origin of the receptors is an adult who was a healthcare worker with PCR-confirmed SARS-CoV-2 infection or an uninfected control (not recorded which).

This clonotype came up many times. The gene calls are TRBV29-1 and TRBJ1-1, with D tentatively TRBD1 (6 bases). CDR3 length: 13 amino acids. Between the trimmed V and J ends, which lost 6 bases and 4 bases, there was a span of 15 bases. The germline V gene encodes CDR1 SQVTM and CDR2 ANQGSEA. CDR3 sequence (DNA): TGCAGCGTCGACCAGGGGCCAGGCACTGAAGCTTTCTTT. The encoded protein is CSVDQGPGTEAFF.

This clonotype was seen many times. The rearrangement uses TRBV28 and TRBJ1-6; D call uncertain. Germline CDR1 MDHEN, CDR2 SYDVKM. Trimming stripped 5 bases from V and 4 bases from J, with 9 bases between. This CDR3 contains 14 residues. The CDR3 sequence is CASSPPHYNSPLHF. The CDR3 DNA follows: TGTGCCAGCAGTCCCCCACATTATAATTCACCCCTCCACTTT.

In its sample, this clonotype was seen many times. The chain uses TRBV29-1 and TRBJ2-2; 11 bases are a match to TRBD2. The CDR3 runs 15 residues. CDR1 SQVTM and CDR2 ANQGSEA come from the germline V gene. J gave up 8 bases and V 3 bases, and 8 bases lay outside the gene matches. CDR3 residues: CSVEPLTSGKGELFF. DNA of the CDR3: TGCAGCGTTGAGCCCCTGACTAGCGGGAAAGGGGAGCTGTTTTTT.

This clonotype has at least ten counts. J is TRBJ1-1 and V is TRBV11-2; 11 positions match TRBD1. Germline V gene data show CDR1 as SGHAT and CDR2 as FQNNGV. This CDR3 has 16 residues. The V gene end was trimmed by 4 bases and the J gene end by 5 bases; junction bases not matched to a gene: 9. As DNA, the CDR3 is TGTGCCAGCAGCTCAGGACAGGGGGCCCTTGGGACTGAAGCTTTCTTT. Translation gives CASSSGQGALGTEAFF.

This clonotype was detected many times. V usage is TRBV5-4 and J usage is TRBJ2-1; D gene unclear. Germline assignment: CDR1 SGHNT and CDR2 YYREEE (reference sequence). The CDR3 runs 14 residues. V lost 0 bases to trimming and J lost 10 bases, with 14 bases between them. This CDR3 reads CASSLGPPPSEQFF. The CDR3 nucleotides read TGTGCCAGCAGCTTGGGACCCCCCCCCTCGGAGCAGTTCTTC.

This clonotype appeared many times. V and J are TRBV5-4 and TRBJ2-5, with 12 positions matching TRBD2. The J segment lost 5 bases and the V segment lost 2 bases, leaving 7 bases of the junction unmatched. This CDR3 is built from 16 residues. Per germline, CDR1 SGHNT and CDR2 YYREEE (reference sequence). The CDR3 nucleotides read TGTGCCAGCAGCTTACCTAGCGGGAGGGCCGAGGAGACCCAGTACTTC. It translates to CASSLPSGRAEETQYF.

This clonotype was observed at least ten times. The chain couples TRBV7-2 to TRBJ1-2, with 8 bases identical to TRBD1. Trimming cost V 5 bases and J 2 bases; bases outside gene matches: 10. This CDR3 is 16 amino acids long. Germline V gene data show CDR1 as SGHTA and CDR2 as FQGNSA. The CDR3: CASSKDQGALNYGYTF. CDR3 sequence (DNA): TGTGCCAGCAGCAAAGACCAGGGGGCCTTGAACTATGGCTACACCTTC.

This clonotype appeared many times. The V call is TRBV7-9, the J call TRBJ2-7; the D gene could be TRBD1 or TRBD2 (5 bases each). The CDR3 is 14 amino acids. CDR1 and CDR2 from the germline V gene are SEHNR and FQNEAQ (reference sequence). Trimming pared 4 bases from V and 0 bases from J, leaving 10 bases between. The CDR3 DNA sequence: TGTGCCAGCAGCTACGGGGCCCCCTCCTACGAGCAGTACTTC. Encoded protein: CASSYGAPSYEQYF.

This clonotype occurred many times. The chain joins TRBV13 to TRBJ1-2; perhaps TRBD1 as D (5 bases). Trimming took 4 bases from V and 2 from J, leaving 17 bases between them. The germline V gene has CDR1 PRHDT and CDR2 FYEKMQ (reference sequence). This CDR3 is built from 16 residues. In DNA, the CDR3 is TGTGCCAGCAGCTCCCTATCCGCAGGGCCCAACTATGGCTACACCTTC. Amino acid sequence: CASSSLSAGPNYGYTF.

This clonotype showed up many times. The CDR3 loop reads CSVTGFMSYNEQFF. CDR3 DNA: TGCAGTGTCACGGGATTTATGAGCTACAATGAGCAGTTCTTC. This rearrangement joins TRBV20-1 to TRBJ2-1; D possibly corresponds to TRBD2 (5 bases). V shed 7 bases and J shed 3 bases, with 16 bases lying between them. CDR3 length: 14 residues. CDR1 and CDR2 (germline): DFQATT, SNEGSKA (reference sequence).

This clonotype was detected a few times. The J gene is TRBJ2-7, the V gene TRBV11-1, with D perhaps matching TRBD1 or TRBD2 (5 bases each). The CDR3 has 14 residues. Looked up from germline, CDR1 is SGHAT and CDR2 is FQDESV (reference sequence). V shed 7 bases and J shed 3 bases, with 16 bases lying between them. DNA for the CDR3: TGTGCCAGCACCCCGGGAACAGGCATCTACGAGCAGTACTTC. It encodes CASTPGTGIYEQYF.

Sample share makes this clonotype medium-sized. J is TRBJ2-6 and V is TRBV6-2 or TRBV6-3, with D possibly matching TRBD1 (6 bases). Germline CDR1 is MNHEY and CDR2 is SVGEGT. This CDR3 has 15 residues. The V and J ends lost 5 bases and 4 bases respectively, with 12 bases between them. This chain's CDR3 is CASSQQGIGANVLTF. Written as DNA, the CDR3 is TGTGCCAGCAGTCAACAGGGAATAGGGGCCAACGTCCTGACTTTC.

The table lists this clonotype with many counts. This chain joins TRBV6-5 and TRBJ1-6; the D is unclear. Germline CDR1 reads MNHEY; CDR2 reads SVGAGI. Trimming cost V 6 bases and J 6 bases, with 12 bases left between them. CDR3 length equals 14 residues. The CDR3 DNA sequence: TGTGCCAGCAGGCGGACGGAACGTAATTCACCCCTCCACTTT. The encoded protein is CASRRTERNSPLHF.

The gene calls are TRBV5-4 and TRBJ2-2, with D tentatively TRBD2 (5 bases). Germline values: CDR1 SGHNT, CDR2 YYREEE (reference sequence). The germline V and J ends were trimmed by 4 bases and 2 bases, with 12 bases remaining between them. The CDR3 totals 15 residues. CDR3 DNA sequence: TGTGCCAGCAGCGGGAGCGAGGGAAACACCGGGGAGCTGTTTTTT. Translating it yields CASSGSEGNTGELFF.

This clonotype appeared many times. DNA of the CDR3: TGTGCCAGCAGCTTAGTTCAGGGGGCCACCTACGAGCAGTACTTC. This translates into CASSLVQGATYEQYF. This sequence joins TRBV7-6 and TRBJ2-7; 8 nucleotides agree with TRBD1. Trimming at V came to 1 base and at J to 2 bases, leaving 4 bases not matched to a gene. Germline CDR1 reads SGHVS; CDR2 reads FNYEAQ. CDR3 length: 15 amino acids.

This clonotype came up a few times. CDR3 coding DNA: TGTGCCAGCAGCCGTAGGCACTCCCAAGAGACCCAGTACTTC. Translated: CASSRRHSQETQYF. The chain couples TRBV14 to TRBJ2-5, with no clear D. The CDR3 length is 14 residues. V lost 4 bases and J lost 1, with 10 bases in between. Germline CDR1 and CDR2: SGHDN and FVKESK.

This clonotype was detected ten times or more. The chain links TRBV12-3 or TRBV12-4 to TRBJ1-1; D unclear. The length of the CDR3 is 13 residues. Trimming took off 3 bases at V and 1 base at J, with 6 bases between the two ends. The CDR3 sequence is CASSLVGNTEAFF. The CDR3 DNA is TGTGCCAGCAGTTTGGTGGGGAACACTGAAGCTTTCTTT.

This clonotype showed up many times. This chain joins TRBV27 and TRBJ1-1, with 7 bases aligning to TRBD1. The V and J ends lost 7 bases and 4 bases, in that order; junction bases with no gene match: 15. The germline V gene has CDR1 MNHEY and CDR2 SMNVEV (reference sequence). CDR3 length equals 16 residues. The CDR3 spells CASKISKEGALTEAFF. In DNA, the CDR3 is TGTGCCAGCAAAATAAGCAAGGAGGGGGCGCTCACTGAAGCTTTCTTT.

This clonotype was picked up many times. The CDR3 loop is CASSLGSGLLTFF. The CDR3 DNA sequence: TGCGCCAGCAGCTTAGGGTCGGGACTTCTTACTTTCTTT. This sequence joins TRBV5-1 and TRBJ1-1, with a tentative D call TRBD1 (5 bases). CDR1 SGHRS and CDR2 YFSETQ come from the germline V gene. V lost 2 bases and J lost 12, with 17 bases in between. The CDR3 has 13 amino acids.

This clonotype has at least ten counts. V gene TRBV29-1 combines with J gene TRBJ2-3, with 10 nucleotides matching TRBD1. Germline V gives CDR1 SQVTM, CDR2 ANQGSEA. The junction had 14 bases not matched to a gene; V was cut back by 7 bases and J by 4 bases. This CDR3 has 16 amino acids. CDR3 residues: CSGVIKGTGVADTQYF. For the CDR3, the DNA is TGCAGCGGGGTAATTAAAGGGACAGGGGTTGCAGATACGCAGTATTTT.

The sample holds many counts of this clonotype. The chain recombines TRBV6-5 with TRBJ2-2; tentative D call: TRBD2 (5 bases). This CDR3 has 13 residues. The ends were cut back, 6 bases at V and 6 bases at J, with 11 bases in the middle. Germline CDR1 MNHEY, CDR2 SVGAGI. CDR3 region: CASRLRGPGELFF. Here the CDR3 DNA reads TGTGCCAGCAGGTTGAGAGGGCCCGGGGAGCTGTTTTTT.